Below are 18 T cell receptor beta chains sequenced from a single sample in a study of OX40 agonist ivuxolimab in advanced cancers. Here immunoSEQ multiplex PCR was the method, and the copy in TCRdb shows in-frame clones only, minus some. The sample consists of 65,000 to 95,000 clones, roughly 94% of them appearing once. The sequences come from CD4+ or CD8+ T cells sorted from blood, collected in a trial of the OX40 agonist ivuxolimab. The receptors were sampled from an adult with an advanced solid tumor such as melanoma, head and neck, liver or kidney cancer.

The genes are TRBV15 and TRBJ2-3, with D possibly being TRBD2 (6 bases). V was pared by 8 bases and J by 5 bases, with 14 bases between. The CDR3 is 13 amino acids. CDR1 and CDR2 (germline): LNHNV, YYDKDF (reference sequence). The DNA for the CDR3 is TGTGCCACCCACTCGGGAGAGGGAGATACGCAGTATTTT. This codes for CATHSGEGDTQYF.

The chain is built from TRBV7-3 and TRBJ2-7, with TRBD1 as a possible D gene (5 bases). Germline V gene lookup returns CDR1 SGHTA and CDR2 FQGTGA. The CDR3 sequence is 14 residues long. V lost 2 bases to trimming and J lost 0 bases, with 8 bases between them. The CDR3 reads CASSLLQDSYEQYF. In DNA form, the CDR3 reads TGTGCCAGCAGCTTACTACAGGACTCCTACGAGCAGTACTTC.

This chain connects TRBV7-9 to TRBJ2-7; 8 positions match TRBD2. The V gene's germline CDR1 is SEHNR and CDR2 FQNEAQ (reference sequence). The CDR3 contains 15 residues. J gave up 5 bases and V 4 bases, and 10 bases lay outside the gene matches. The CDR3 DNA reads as TGTGCCAGCAGCTCCTCGGGACTAGTAAGACACGAGCAGTACTTC. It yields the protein CASSSSGLVRHEQYF.

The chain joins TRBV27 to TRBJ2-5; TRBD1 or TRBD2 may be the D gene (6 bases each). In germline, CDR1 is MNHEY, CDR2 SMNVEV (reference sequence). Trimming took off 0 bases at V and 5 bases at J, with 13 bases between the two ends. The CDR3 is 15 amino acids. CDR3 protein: CASSLSPGAGETQYF. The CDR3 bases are TGTGCCAGCAGTTTATCCCCGGGGGCGGGGGAGACCCAGTACTTC.

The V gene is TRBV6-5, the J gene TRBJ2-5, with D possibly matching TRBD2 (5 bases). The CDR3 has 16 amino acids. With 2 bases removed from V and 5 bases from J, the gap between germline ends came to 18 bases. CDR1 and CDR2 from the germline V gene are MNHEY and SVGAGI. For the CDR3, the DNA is TGTGCCAGCAGTTACAATGTGCGCCCGGGGTTGGAGACCCAGTACTTC. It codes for CASSYNVRPGLETQYF.

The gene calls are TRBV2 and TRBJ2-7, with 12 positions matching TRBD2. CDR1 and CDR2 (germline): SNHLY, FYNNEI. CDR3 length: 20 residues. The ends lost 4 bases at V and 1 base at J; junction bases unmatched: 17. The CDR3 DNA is TGTGCCAGCAGTGTTAGGTCGGGACTAGCGGGTGCAAAATGGTCCTACGAGCAGTACTTC. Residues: CASSVRSGLAGAKWSYEQYF.

Here the CDR3 DNA reads TGTGCCAGCAGCCAAGGAGGAGGGTCCAGGGAGCTGTTTTTT. It encodes CASSQGGGSRELFF. V gene TRBV11-1 combines with J gene TRBJ2-2; possible D gene TRBD2, 6 bases. The germline V gene has CDR1 SGHAT and CDR2 FQDESV (reference sequence). Trimming shortened V by 5 bases and J by 9 bases, and 16 bases separated the two germline ends. This CDR3 region has 14 residues.

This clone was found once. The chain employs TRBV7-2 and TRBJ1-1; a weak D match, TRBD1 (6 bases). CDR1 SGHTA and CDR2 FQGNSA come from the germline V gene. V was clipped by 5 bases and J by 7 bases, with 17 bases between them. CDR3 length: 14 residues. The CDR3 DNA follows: TGTGCCAGCAGCGGCCTCCTAGGGGGTATTGAAGCTTTCTTT. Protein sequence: CASSGLLGGIEAFF. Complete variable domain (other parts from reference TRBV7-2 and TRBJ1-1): GAGVSQSPSNKVTEKGKDVELRCDPISGHTALYWYRQSLGQGLEFLIYFQGNSAPDKSGLPSDRFSAERTGGSVSTLTIQRTQQEDSAVYLCASSGLLGGIEAFFGQGTRLTVV.

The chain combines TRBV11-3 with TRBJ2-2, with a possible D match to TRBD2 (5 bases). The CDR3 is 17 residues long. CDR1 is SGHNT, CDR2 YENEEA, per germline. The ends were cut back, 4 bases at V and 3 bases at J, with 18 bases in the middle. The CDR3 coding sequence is TGTGCCAGCAGCTCTCGGGAAAGGGCGGCGTACACCGGGGAGCTGTTTTTT. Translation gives CASSSRERAAYTGELFF.

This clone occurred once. Written as DNA, the CDR3 is TGTGCCAGCAGTGACCCCGACAGGGACACGAACACCGGGGAGCTGTTTTTT. Translated, it gives CASSDPDRDTNTGELFF. The rearrangement links TRBV2 to TRBJ2-2, with 7 bases aligning to TRBD1. Germline values: CDR1 SNHLY, CDR2 FYNNEI. The CDR3 spans 17 residues. The trim removed 3 bases at V and 0 bases at J, leaving 7 bases unmatched.

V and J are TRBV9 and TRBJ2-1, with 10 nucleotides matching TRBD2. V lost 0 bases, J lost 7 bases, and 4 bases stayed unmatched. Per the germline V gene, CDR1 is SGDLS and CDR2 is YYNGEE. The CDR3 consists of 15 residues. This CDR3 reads CASSVVAGGRNEQFF. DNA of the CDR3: TGTGCCAGCAGCGTAGTAGCGGGAGGTAGGAATGAGCAGTTCTTC.

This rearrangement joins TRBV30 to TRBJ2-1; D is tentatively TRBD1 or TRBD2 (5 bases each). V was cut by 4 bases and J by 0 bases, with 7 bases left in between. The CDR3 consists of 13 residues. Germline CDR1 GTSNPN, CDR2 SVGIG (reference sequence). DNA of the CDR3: TGTGCCTGGACAGGGAGCTCCTACAATGAGCAGTTCTTC. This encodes CAWTGSSYNEQFF.

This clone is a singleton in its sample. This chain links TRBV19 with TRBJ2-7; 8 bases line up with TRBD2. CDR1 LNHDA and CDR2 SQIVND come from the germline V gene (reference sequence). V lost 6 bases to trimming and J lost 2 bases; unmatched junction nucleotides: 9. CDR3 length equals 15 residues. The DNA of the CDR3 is TGTGCCAGTAGCTCCGGAGGTAGCGGGACCTACGAGCAGTACTTC. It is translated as CASSSGGSGTYEQYF.

CDR3 bases: TGCGCCAGCAGCCAAGATCGCCAGGGCTCCTACAATGAGCAGTTCTTC. Amino acids: CASSQDRQGSYNEQFF. The genes are TRBV4-3 and TRBJ2-1; maybe TRBD1 (5 bases). The germline CDR1 and CDR2 sequences are LGHNA and YSLEER. V dropped 0 bases and J dropped 0 bases, with 9 bases sitting between them. The CDR3 is 16 residues long.

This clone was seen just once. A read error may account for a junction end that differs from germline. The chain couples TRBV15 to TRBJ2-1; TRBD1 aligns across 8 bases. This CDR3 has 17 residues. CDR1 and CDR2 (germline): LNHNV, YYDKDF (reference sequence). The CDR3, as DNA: TGTGCCACCAGCCGAGAGGGAACCGGGACAGGATTCAATGAGCAGTTCTTC. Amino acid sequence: CATSREGTGTGFNEQFF. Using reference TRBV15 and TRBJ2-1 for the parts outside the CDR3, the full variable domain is DAMVIQNPRYQVTQFGKPVTLSCSQTLNHNVMYWYQQKSSQAPKLLFHYYDKDFNNEADTPDNFQSRRPNTSFCFLDIRSPGLGDTAMYLCATSREGTGTGFNEQFFGPGTRLTVL.

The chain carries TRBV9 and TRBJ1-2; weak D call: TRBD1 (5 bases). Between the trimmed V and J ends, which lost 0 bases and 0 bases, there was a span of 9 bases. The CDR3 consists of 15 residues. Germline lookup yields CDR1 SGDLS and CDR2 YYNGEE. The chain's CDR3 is CASSVGQGANYGYTF. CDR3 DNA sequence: TGTGCCAGCAGCGTAGGCCAGGGAGCTAACTATGGCTACACCTTC.

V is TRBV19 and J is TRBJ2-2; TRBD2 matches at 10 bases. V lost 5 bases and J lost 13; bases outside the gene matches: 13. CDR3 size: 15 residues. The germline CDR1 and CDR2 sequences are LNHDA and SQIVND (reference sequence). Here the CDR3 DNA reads TGTGCCAGTAGTCCCTTGAGCGGGGGGGCTTTCGGGCTGTTTTTT. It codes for CASSPLSGGAFGLFF. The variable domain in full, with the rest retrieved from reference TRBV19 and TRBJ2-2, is DGGITQSPKYLFRKEGQNVTLSCEQNLNHDAMYWYRQDPGQGLRLIYYSQIVNDFQKGDIAEGYSVSREKKESFPLTVTSAQKNPTAFYLCASSPLSGGAFGLFFGEGSRLTVL.

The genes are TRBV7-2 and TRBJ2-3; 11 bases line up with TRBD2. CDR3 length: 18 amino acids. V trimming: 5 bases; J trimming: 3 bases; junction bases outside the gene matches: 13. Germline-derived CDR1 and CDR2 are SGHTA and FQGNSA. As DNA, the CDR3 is TGTGCCAGCAGCCCAACCCAACAGGGACTAGCGGTAACAGATACGCAGTATTTT. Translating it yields CASSPTQQGLAVTDTQYF.